This T cell receptor beta chain was found in a study of blood T cell repertoires in COVID-19. The overall study: The study drew acute and convalescent COVID-19 samples from the United States, Italy and Spain. The analysed material was cDNA or gDNA that came from T cells, B-cell-depleted T cells, or PBMCs.

In the authors' methods: Cell counts per sample came from amplifying reference gene primers. Produced via immunoSEQ multiplex PCR; TCRdb's table is partial and in-frame only. V, J and clone size reflect that table, while D and trimming were determined from the DNA. The top ten hold around 2.1% of the sample, which has around 300,000 clones, about 89% seen once. The CDR3 contains 15 residues. Trimming pared 4 bases from V and 3 bases from J, leaving 16 bases between. Germline CDR1 is SGHRS and CDR2 is YFSETQ. The chain is built from TRBV5-1 and TRBJ1-1; TRBD1 is a possible D gene (5 bases). The sequenced material came from peripheral blood. The sequence came from a man over 45 with acute or convalescent COVID-19. This chain's CDR3 is CASSPTGTGDTEAFF. DNA of the CDR3: TGCGCCAGCAGCCCCACGGGGACGGGGGACACTGAAGCTTTCTTT.